The 9 T cell receptor beta chains below come from one sample, sequenced in a study of T-cell memory formation after mild COVID-19. TCRdb recomputed calls from the 5' RACE reads with MiXCR, one row per CDR3 protein. The profile shows under 450,000 distinct CDR3 sequences, about 15% of them singletons. Sample: PBMCs or a T cell subset sorted from them (not recorded which). These receptors came from a man aged 18-30 years who had mild COVID-19 (a few samples of this study predate the infection). Cell type and time point are not known.

This clonotype has a handful of counts. V is TRBV20-1 and J is TRBJ2-2; D gene uncertain. The length of the CDR3 is 12 residues. Germline-derived CDR1 and CDR2 are DFQATT and SNEGSKA (reference sequence). The germline V and J ends were trimmed by 6 bases and 5 bases, with 10 bases remaining between them. The CDR3 protein is CSATGGTGELFF. The CDR3 nucleotides read TGCAGTGCCACCGGTGGGACCGGGGAGCTGTTTTTT.

This clonotype was observed a few times. This rearrangement joins TRBV6-6 to TRBJ2-5, with TRBD2 as a possible D gene (5 bases). Germline CDR1 is MNHNY and CDR2 is SVGAGI (reference sequence). V lost 3 bases and J 4 bases, leaving 21 bases between the germline ends. The length of the CDR3 is 17 residues. The CDR3 is CASSYTTSIAPPETQYF. CDR3 in DNA: TGTGCCAGCAGTTATACTACTAGTATCGCGCCACCAGAGACCCAGTACTTC.

This sequence joins TRBV15 and TRBJ1-1; no firm D call. The germline CDR1 and CDR2 sequences are LNHNV and YYDKDF (reference sequence). V shed 0 bases and J shed 11 bases, with 16 bases lying between them. CDR3 length: 14 residues. The CDR3 DNA is TGTGCCACCAGCAGAGATAAAGTGCGGGGAACTGCTTTCTTT. Encoded protein: CATSRDKVRGTAFF.

The chain combines TRBV30 with TRBJ1-1; weak D call: TRBD1 (6 bases). V was cut by 0 bases and J by 7 bases, with 18 bases left in between. CDR3 length equals 15 residues. Germline values: CDR1 GTSNPN, CDR2 SVGIG (reference sequence). Here the CDR3 reads CAWSVVDSLRGEAFF. The CDR3 region has the DNA TGTGCCTGGAGTGTCGTGGACAGTTTGAGGGGTGAAGCTTTCTTT.

The CDR3 coding sequence is TGTGCCAGCAGCTTTCTTGGGCACGAGCAGTACTTC. Its protein is CASSFLGHEQYF. This chain links TRBV7-2 with TRBJ2-7, with D unclear. V dropped 3 bases and J dropped 5 bases, with 8 bases sitting between them. Germline V gives CDR1 SGHTA, CDR2 FQGNSA. This CDR3 comprises 12 residues.

This clonotype was counted many times. The chain joins TRBV7-2 to TRBJ2-1, with 8 positions matching TRBD2. Trimming took 7 bases from V and 7 from J; bases not matched to a gene: 6. The CDR3 sequence is 13 residues long. Germline values: CDR1 SGHTA, CDR2 FQGNSA. The CDR3 nucleotides are TGTGCCAGCATGCCAGCGGGGGTTAATGAGCAGTTCTTC. Protein sequence: CASMPAGVNEQFF.

This rearrangement joins TRBV4-3 to TRBJ1-6; D not resolved. The CDR3 length is 11 residues. With 4 bases removed from V and 13 bases from J, the gap between germline ends came to 8 bases. CDR1 and CDR2 from the germline V gene are LGHNA and YSLEER. DNA for the CDR3: TGCGCCAGCAGCCTTGGTGGTCCCCTCCACTTT. Protein product: CASSLGGPLHF.

This clonotype was seen more than once but under ten times. The chain has TRBV10-3 and TRBJ2-7; D is possibly TRBD1 or TRBD2 (6 bases each). The germline gives CDR1 ENHRY, CDR2 SYGVKD. The CDR3 spans 14 residues. V dropped 6 bases and J dropped 1 base, with 13 bases sitting between them. CDR3 in amino acids: CAISTGGLSYEQYV. The CDR3 DNA sequence: TGTGCCATCAGCACCGGGGGCCTATCCTACGAGCAGTACGTC.

This clonotype has ten or more counts. The chain has TRBV7-3 and TRBJ2-1; the match to TRBD2 covers 8 bases. There are 15 residues in the CDR3. J was trimmed by 3 bases and V by 5 bases; bases with no gene match: 6. The germline V gene has CDR1 SGHTA and CDR2 FQGTGA. Here the CDR3 reads CASSPSRGGYNEQFF. Here the CDR3 DNA reads TGTGCCAGCAGCCCAAGCCGGGGGGGCTACAATGAGCAGTTCTTC.